This TCR beta chain was sequenced in a study of shared clonotypes between healthy human individuals. Profiling relied on immunoSEQ multiplex PCR, and the TCRdb table lists in-frame clones only, not all of them. The sample gives about 1 million clones, around 82% of which show up once; approximately 0.56% is in the top ten. The CDR3 sequence is 16 residues long. Unmatched junction bases numbered 4, after V lost 3 bases and J lost 2 bases. Germline V gene lookup returns CDR1 SGHNT and CDR2 YYREEE (reference sequence). Details on this clone: The antigen remains undetermined.

The study's findings and limits: Large depth notwithstanding, sorted-subset sequencing proved incomplete by rarefaction.

The receptor was isolated from a man in his late teens or twenties in good health. Some clones in this sample may be carry-over from other donors' samples. The chain has TRBV5-4 and TRBJ2-5, with 13 bases matching TRBD2. Sample: memory CD4+ T cells from PBMCs. Subset denoted: CD45RA-negative fraction. CDR3: CASSSGGLAGQETQYF. DNA for the CDR3: TGTGCCAGCAGCTCGGGGGGACTAGCGGGACAAGAGACCCAGTACTTC. The full variable domain, in which reference TRBV5-4 and TRBJ2-5 provide the parts outside the CDR3, is ETGVTQSPTHLIKTRGQQVTLRCSSQSGHNTVSWYQQALGQGPQFIFQYYREEENGRGNFPPRFSGLQFPNYSSELNVNALELDDSALYLCASSSGGLAGQETQYFGPGTRLLVL.